This is a list of T cell receptor beta chains from one sample in a study of T cells in narcolepsy. TCRdb's table, derived via immunoSEQ multiplex PCR, lists solely in-frame clones and lacks some. The repertoire holds about 30,000 clones, with roughly four fifths as singletons. Material for sequencing was CD45RA- memory CD4+ T cells from PBMCs. The receptor source for this set is a human donor with narcolepsy. CDR3s include the opening cysteine and the closing phenylalanine or tryptophan. Each record gives: V gene, J gene, D gene, clone size, CDR3 protein, CDR3 DNA. The D gene is left open where the match is weak. Only some rows state a clone size, as once, few, many or a class for expanded clones.

v_gene: TRBV19; j_gene: TRBJ1-1; d_gene: TRBD1; abundance: -; CDR3aa: CASSIRLRDRERYGHTEAFF; CDR3nt: TGTGCCAGTAGTATAAGACTCCGGGACAGGGAGCGGTACGGGCACACTGAAGCTTTCTTT
v_gene: TRBV4-2; j_gene: TRBJ1-2; d_gene: TRBD1; abundance: -; CDR3aa: CASSQGLTGVHLSYGYTF; CDR3nt: TGTGCCAGCAGCCAAGGTTTGACAGGGGTCCACCTCTCCTATGGCTACACCTTC
v_gene: TRBV5-1; j_gene: TRBJ1-2; d_gene: TRBD1; abundance: few; CDR3aa: CASSWGQGGGGYTF; CDR3nt: TGCGCCAGCAGCTGGGGACAGGGTGGTGGAGGCTACACCTTC
v_gene: TRBV11-2; j_gene: TRBJ1-6; d_gene: -; abundance: -; CDR3aa: CASSLRQASPLHF; CDR3nt: TGTGCCAGCAGCTTACGCCAGGCCTCACCCCTCCACTTT
v_gene: TRBV7-8; j_gene: TRBJ1-6; d_gene: -; abundance: -; CDR3aa: CASSQSASNSPLHF; CDR3nt: TGTGCCAGCAGCCAATCGGCCTCAAATTCACCCCTCCACTTT
v_gene: TRBV2; j_gene: TRBJ2-7; d_gene: -; abundance: -; CDR3aa: CASAGTDNSYEQYF; CDR3nt: TGTGCCAGTGCCGGGACGGACAACTCCTACGAGCAGTACTTC
v_gene: TRBV27; j_gene: TRBJ2-7; d_gene: -; abundance: -; CDR3aa: CASSPRAARSSYEQYF; CDR3nt: TGTGCCAGCAGTCCCCGGGCGGCCCGCAGCTCCTACGAGCAGTACTTC
v_gene: TRBV5-6; j_gene: TRBJ2-7; d_gene: TRBD2; abundance: -; CDR3aa: CASSLGLAGGYEQYF; CDR3nt: TGTGCCAGCAGCTTGGGACTAGCGGGAGGGTACGAGCAGTACTTC
v_gene: TRBV6-5; j_gene: TRBJ2-7; d_gene: TRBD2; abundance: -; CDR3aa: CASSTGTKREYF; CDR3nt: TGTGCCAGCAGTACCGGGACTAAGAGGGAGTACTTC
v_gene: TRBV6-1; j_gene: TRBJ1-5; d_gene: TRBD1; abundance: -; CDR3aa: CASSGQGGNQPQHF; CDR3nt: TGTGCCAGCAGCGGACAGGGAGGCAATCAGCCCCAGCATTTT
v_gene: TRBV6-6; j_gene: TRBJ1-4; d_gene: -; abundance: -; CDR3aa: CASSLISTTNEKLFF; CDR3nt: TGTGCCAGCTCATTAATTTCCACAACTAATGAAAAACTGTTTTTT
v_gene: TRBV28; j_gene: TRBJ2-3; d_gene: -; abundance: once; CDR3aa: CASTGRPNTQYF; CDR3nt: TGTGCCAGCACGGGCCGTCCGAATACGCAGTATTTT
v_gene: TRBV7-9; j_gene: TRBJ2-1; d_gene: TRBD1; abundance: -; CDR3aa: CASSFLVGQGGSYNEQFF; CDR3nt: TGTGCCAGCAGCTTCCTGGTAGGACAGGGGGGCTCCTACAATGAGCAGTTCTTC
v_gene: TRBV2; j_gene: TRBJ2-2; d_gene: TRBD1; abundance: -; CDR3aa: CASSLTGAVSGELFF; CDR3nt: TGTGCCAGCAGTCTGACAGGGGCGGTATCCGGGGAGCTGTTTTTT
v_gene: TRBV5-1; j_gene: TRBJ1-1; d_gene: -; abundance: -; CDR3aa: CASSLVGRDSEAFF; CDR3nt: TGCGCCAGCAGCTTGGTTGGCAGGGACTCTGAAGCTTTCTTT
v_gene: TRBV5-6; j_gene: TRBJ1-2; d_gene: -; abundance: -; CDR3aa: CASSSLLTLSRESGYTF; CDR3nt: TGTGCCAGCAGCTCTTTGTTAACCCTTTCCCGGGAGTCCGGCTACACCTTC
v_gene: TRBV6-5; j_gene: TRBJ2-2; d_gene: -; abundance: few; CDR3aa: CASRSELNTGELFF; CDR3nt: TGTGCCAGCAGGTCCGAACTGAACACCGGGGAGCTGTTTTTT
v_gene: TRBV5-6; j_gene: TRBJ1-5; d_gene: -; abundance: once; CDR3aa: CASSFGSQPQHF; CDR3nt: TGTGCCAGCAGCTTTGGCAGTCAGCCCCAGCATTTT
v_gene: TRBV28; j_gene: TRBJ1-1; d_gene: -; abundance: few; CDR3aa: CASRGLLVEAFF; CDR3nt: TGTGCCAGCCGAGGACTGCTCGTTGAAGCTTTCTTT
v_gene: TRBV11-2; j_gene: TRBJ1-1; d_gene: -; abundance: -; CDR3aa: CASSFQVMNTEAFF; CDR3nt: TGTGCCAGCAGCTTTCAGGTGATGAACACTGAAGCTTTCTTT
v_gene: TRBV6-5; j_gene: TRBJ1-2; d_gene: TRBD1; abundance: -; CDR3aa: CASRLQGSNYGYTF; CDR3nt: TGTGCCAGCAGATTACAGGGGTCTAACTATGGCTACACCTTC
v_gene: TRBV9; j_gene: TRBJ1-1; d_gene: -; abundance: -; CDR3aa: CASSVGGARFGTEAFF; CDR3nt: TGTGCCAGCAGCGTAGGAGGGGCTAGGTTTGGCACTGAAGCTTTCTTT
v_gene: TRBV11-2; j_gene: TRBJ2-2; d_gene: TRBD2; abundance: -; CDR3aa: CASSLRLAGDPGELFF; CDR3nt: TGTGCCAGCAGCCTAAGACTAGCGGGAGACCCCGGGGAGCTGTTTTTT
v_gene: TRBV21-1; j_gene: TRBJ2-3; d_gene: -; abundance: -; CDR3aa: CASSKRKIAGDKKDTQYF; CDR3nt: TGTGCCAGCAGCAAAAGGAAAATAGCGGGGGACAAAAAAGATACGCAGTATTTT
v_gene: TRBV15; j_gene: TRBJ1-2; d_gene: TRBD1; abundance: -; CDR3aa: CATRRQGWGGYTF; CDR3nt: TGTGCCACCAGACGACAGGGGTGGGGCGGCTACACCTTC
v_gene: TRBV28; j_gene: TRBJ1-1; d_gene: -; abundance: -; CDR3aa: CASSLPGVENTEAFF; CDR3nt: TGTGCCAGCAGTTTACCCGGGGTCGAGAACACTGAAGCTTTCTTT
v_gene: TRBV21-1; j_gene: TRBJ1-5; d_gene: -; abundance: once; CDR3aa: CASSPGAADSNQPQHF; CDR3nt: TGTGCCAGCAGCCCGGGGGCAGCCGATAGCAATCAGCCCCAGCATTTT
v_gene: TRBV5-1; j_gene: TRBJ2-1; d_gene: TRBD1; abundance: -; CDR3aa: CASSLAGDRVHEQFF; CDR3nt: TGCGCCAGCAGCTTGGCTGGGGACAGGGTACATGAGCAGTTCTTC
v_gene: TRBV13; j_gene: TRBJ2-3; d_gene: TRBD2; abundance: -; CDR3aa: CASSRTGGATDTQYF; CDR3nt: TGTGCCAGCAGCCGCACCGGGGGGGCCACAGATACGCAGTATTTT
v_gene: TRBV5-1; j_gene: TRBJ1-4; d_gene: -; abundance: -; CDR3aa: CASSLAGGEREKLFF; CDR3nt: TGCGCCAGCAGCTTGGCTGGGGGCGAGCGCGAAAAACTGTTTTTT
v_gene: TRBV27; j_gene: TRBJ1-2; d_gene: -; abundance: -; CDR3aa: CASSLRDPFVYGYTF; CDR3nt: TGTGCCAGCAGCCTAAGGGACCCCTTCGTCTATGGCTACACCTTC
v_gene: TRBV6-6; j_gene: TRBJ2-7; d_gene: -; abundance: -; CDR3aa: CASSSRQGVGYEQYF; CDR3nt: TGTGCCAGCAGTTCAAGGCAGGGTGTCGGCTACGAGCAGTACTTC
v_gene: TRBV7-9; j_gene: TRBJ1-2; d_gene: -; abundance: medium-sized; CDR3aa: CASSFIQGYGYTF; CDR3nt: TGTGCCAGCAGCTTTATTCAGGGATATGGCTACACCTTC
v_gene: TRBV5-1; j_gene: TRBJ1-5; d_gene: -; abundance: few; CDR3aa: CASSLRAGSDQPQHF; CDR3nt: TGCGCCAGCAGCTTGCGAGCGGGTAGCGATCAGCCCCAGCATTTT
v_gene: TRBV27; j_gene: TRBJ2-2; d_gene: -; abundance: once; CDR3aa: CASSLLGVNTGELFF; CDR3nt: TGTGCCAGCAGTTTATTAGGGGTGAACACCGGGGAGCTGTTTTTT
v_gene: TRBV19; j_gene: TRBJ1-1; d_gene: -; abundance: -; CDR3aa: CASSFAYRDPNTEAFF; CDR3nt: TGTGCCAGTAGTTTCGCCTACCGGGACCCGAACACTGAAGCTTTCTTT
v_gene: TRBV28; j_gene: TRBJ2-6; d_gene: -; abundance: -; CDR3aa: CASSSTGPSGANVLTF; CDR3nt: TGTGCCAGCAGCTCTACAGGGCCCTCTGGGGCCAACGTCCTGACTTTC
v_gene: TRBV5-5; j_gene: TRBJ2-5; d_gene: TRBD1; abundance: few; CDR3aa: CASSRSGTGVRETQYF; CDR3nt: TGTGCCAGCAGCAGAAGTGGGACAGGGGTCCGAGAGACCCAGTACTTC
v_gene: TRBV30; j_gene: TRBJ2-6; d_gene: -; abundance: -; CDR3aa: CAWSKLRSGANVLTF; CDR3nt: TGTGCCTGGAGCAAACTGAGGTCTGGGGCCAACGTCCTGACTTTC
v_gene: TRBV15; j_gene: TRBJ2-5; d_gene: TRBD2; abundance: -; CDR3aa: CATSREGLAISETQYF; CDR3nt: TGTGCCACCAGCAGAGAGGGACTAGCGATCTCAGAGACCCAGTACTTC
v_gene: TRBV7-9; j_gene: TRBJ2-5; d_gene: -; abundance: -; CDR3aa: CASSRLGSGETQYF; CDR3nt: TGTGCCAGCAGTCGTTTAGGCTCGGGGGAGACCCAGTACTTC